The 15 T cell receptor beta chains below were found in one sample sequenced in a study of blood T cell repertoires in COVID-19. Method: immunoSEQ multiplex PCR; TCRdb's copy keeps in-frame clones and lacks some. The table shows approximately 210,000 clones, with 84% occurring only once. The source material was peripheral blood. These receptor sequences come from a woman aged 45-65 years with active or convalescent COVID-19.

DNA for the CDR3: TGCGCCAGTACTCCGACAGGGATGCCGCAGGGCTACACCTTC. Translated: CASTPTGMPQGYTF. The genes are TRBV5-1 and TRBJ1-2, with 7 nucleotides matching TRBD1. Germline V gives CDR1 SGHRS, CDR2 YFSETQ. CDR3 length equals 14 residues. V lost 8 bases to trimming and J lost 8 bases; unmatched junction nucleotides: 15.

For the CDR3, the DNA is TGTGCCAGTAGCCTATCAGGCGGGGGGCGCGCTTTCTTT. It yields the protein CASSLSGGGRAFF. This chain uses TRBV19 with TRBJ1-1; D may be TRBD1 (6 bases). In germline, CDR1 is LNHDA, CDR2 SQIVND (reference sequence). The CDR3 contains 13 residues. V shed 6 bases and J shed 11 bases, with 19 bases lying between them.

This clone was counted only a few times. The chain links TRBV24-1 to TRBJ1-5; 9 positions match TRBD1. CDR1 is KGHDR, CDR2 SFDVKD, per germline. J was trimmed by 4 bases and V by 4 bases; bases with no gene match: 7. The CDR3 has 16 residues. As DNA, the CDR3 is TGTGCCACCAGTGACCCGACAGGGGGAATAAATCAGCCCCAGCATTTT. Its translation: CATSDPTGGINQPQHF.

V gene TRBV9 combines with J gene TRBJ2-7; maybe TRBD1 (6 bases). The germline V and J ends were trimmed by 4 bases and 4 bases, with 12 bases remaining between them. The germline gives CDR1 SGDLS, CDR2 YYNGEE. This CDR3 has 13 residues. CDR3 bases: TGTGCCAGCAGCACAGGGTCAGAATACGAGCAGTACTTC. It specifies CASSTGSEYEQYF.

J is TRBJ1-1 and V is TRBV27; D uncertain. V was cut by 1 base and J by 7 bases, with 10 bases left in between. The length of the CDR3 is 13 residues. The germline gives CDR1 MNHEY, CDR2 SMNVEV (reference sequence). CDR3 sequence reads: CASSLLPRNEAFF. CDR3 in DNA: TGTGCCAGCAGTTTATTACCCAGGAATGAAGCTTTCTTT.

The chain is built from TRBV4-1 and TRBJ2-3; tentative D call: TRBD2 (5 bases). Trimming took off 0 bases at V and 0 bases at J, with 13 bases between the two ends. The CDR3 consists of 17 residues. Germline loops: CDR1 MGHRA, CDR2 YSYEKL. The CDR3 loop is CASSQDRGALSTDTQYF. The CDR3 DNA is TGCGCCAGCAGCCAAGATCGGGGAGCCTTGAGCACAGATACGCAGTATTTT.

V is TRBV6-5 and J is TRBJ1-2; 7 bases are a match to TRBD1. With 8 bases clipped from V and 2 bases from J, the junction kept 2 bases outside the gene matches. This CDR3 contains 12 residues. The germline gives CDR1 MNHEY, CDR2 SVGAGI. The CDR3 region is CASPDRNYGYTF. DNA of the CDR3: TGTGCCAGCCCGGACAGGAACTATGGCTACACCTTC.

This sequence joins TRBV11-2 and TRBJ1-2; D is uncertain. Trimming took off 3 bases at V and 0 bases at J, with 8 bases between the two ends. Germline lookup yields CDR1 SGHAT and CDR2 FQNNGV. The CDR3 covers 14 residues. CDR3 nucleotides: TGTGCCAGCAGCTTCCTCCAGACTAACTATGGCTACACCTTC. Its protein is CASSFLQTNYGYTF.

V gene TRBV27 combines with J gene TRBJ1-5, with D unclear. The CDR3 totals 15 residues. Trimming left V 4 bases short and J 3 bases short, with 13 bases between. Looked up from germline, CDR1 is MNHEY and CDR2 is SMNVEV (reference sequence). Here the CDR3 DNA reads TGTGCCAGCAGTTCCGGAAGACTTTACAATCAGCCCCAGCATTTT. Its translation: CASSSGRLYNQPQHF.

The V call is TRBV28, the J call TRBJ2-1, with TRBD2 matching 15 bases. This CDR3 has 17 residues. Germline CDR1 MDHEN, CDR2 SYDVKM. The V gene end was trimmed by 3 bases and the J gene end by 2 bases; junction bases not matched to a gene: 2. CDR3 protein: CASSFRTSGGAYNEQFF. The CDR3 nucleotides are TGTGCCAGCAGTTTTCGGACTAGCGGGGGGGCCTACAATGAGCAGTTCTTC. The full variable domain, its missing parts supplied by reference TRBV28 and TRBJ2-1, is DVKVTQSSRYLVKRTGEKVFLECVQDMDHENMFWYRQDPGLGLRLIYFSYDVKMKEKGDIPEGYSVSREKKERFSLILESASTNQTSMYLCASSFRTSGGAYNEQFFGPGTRLTVL.

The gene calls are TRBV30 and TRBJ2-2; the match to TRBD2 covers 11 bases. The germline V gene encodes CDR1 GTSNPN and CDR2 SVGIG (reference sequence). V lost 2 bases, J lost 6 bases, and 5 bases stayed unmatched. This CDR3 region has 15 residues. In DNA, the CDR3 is TGTGCCTGGAGTTTAGCGGGAGGGCCCCCCGGGGAGCTGTTTTTT. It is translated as CAWSLAGGPPGELFF.

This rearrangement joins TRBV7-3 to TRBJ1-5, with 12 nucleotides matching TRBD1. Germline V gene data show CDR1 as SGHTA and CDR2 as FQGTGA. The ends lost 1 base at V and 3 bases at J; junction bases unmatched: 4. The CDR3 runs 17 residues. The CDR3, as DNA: TGTGCCAGCAGCTTAAGATGGGGACAGGGGGCCAATCAGCCCCAGCATTTT. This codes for CASSLRWGQGANQPQHF. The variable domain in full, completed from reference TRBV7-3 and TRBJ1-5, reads GAGVSQTPSNKVTEKGKYVELRCDPISGHTALYWYRQSLGQGPEFLIYFQGTGAADDSGLPNDRFFAVRPEGSVSTLKIQRTERGDSAVYLCASSLRWGQGANQPQHFGDGTRLSIL.

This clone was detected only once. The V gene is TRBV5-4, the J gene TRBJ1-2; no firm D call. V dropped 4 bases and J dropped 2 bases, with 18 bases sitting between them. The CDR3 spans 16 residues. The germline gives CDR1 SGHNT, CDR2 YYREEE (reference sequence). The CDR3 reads CASSQHYGSRNYGYTF. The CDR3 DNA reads TGTGCCAGCAGCCAACATTACGGAAGCAGGAACTATGGCTACACCTTC.

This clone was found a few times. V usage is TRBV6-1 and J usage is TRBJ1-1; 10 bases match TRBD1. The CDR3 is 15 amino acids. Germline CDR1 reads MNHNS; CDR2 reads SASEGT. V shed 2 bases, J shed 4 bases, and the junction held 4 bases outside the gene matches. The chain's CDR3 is CASSERTGGSTEAFF. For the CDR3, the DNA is TGTGCCAGCAGTGAAAGGACAGGGGGATCCACTGAAGCTTTCTTT.

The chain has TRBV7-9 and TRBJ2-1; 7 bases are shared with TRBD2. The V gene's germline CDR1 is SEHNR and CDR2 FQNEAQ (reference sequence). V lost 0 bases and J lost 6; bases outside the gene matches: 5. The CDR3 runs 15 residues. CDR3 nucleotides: TGTGCCAGCAGCTTAGCCGGACTAGGGTCCAATGAGCAGTTCTTC. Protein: CASSLAGLGSNEQFF. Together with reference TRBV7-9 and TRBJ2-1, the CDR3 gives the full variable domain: DTGVSQNPRHKITKRGQNVTFRCDPISEHNRLYWYRQTLGQGPEFLTYFQNEAQLEKSRLLSDRFSAERPKGSFSTLEIQRTEQGDSAMYLCASSLAGLGSNEQFFGPGTRLTVL.